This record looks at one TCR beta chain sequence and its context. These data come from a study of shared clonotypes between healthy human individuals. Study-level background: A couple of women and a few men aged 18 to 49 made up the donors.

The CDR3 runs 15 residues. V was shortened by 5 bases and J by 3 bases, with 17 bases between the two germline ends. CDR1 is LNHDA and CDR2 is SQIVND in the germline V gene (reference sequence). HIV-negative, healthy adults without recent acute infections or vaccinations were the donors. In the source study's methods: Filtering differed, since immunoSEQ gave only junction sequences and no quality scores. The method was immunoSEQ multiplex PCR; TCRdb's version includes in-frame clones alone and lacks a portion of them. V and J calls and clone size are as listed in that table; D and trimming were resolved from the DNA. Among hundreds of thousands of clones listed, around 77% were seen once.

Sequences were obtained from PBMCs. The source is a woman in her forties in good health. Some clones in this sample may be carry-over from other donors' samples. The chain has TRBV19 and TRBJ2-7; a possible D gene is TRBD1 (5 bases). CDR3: CASSFKGFLSYEQYF. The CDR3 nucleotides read TGTGCCAGTAGTTTCAAGGGGTTTTTGAGCTACGAGCAGTACTTC.